Listed here are 8 T cell receptor beta chains from one sample, sequenced in a study of blood T cell repertoires in COVID-19. Method: immunoSEQ multiplex PCR; TCRdb's copy keeps in-frame clones and lacks some. The sample consists of over 100,000 clones, about 80% of them appearing once. Sample: peripheral blood. The receptors come from a woman aged 60-75 years with acute or convalescent COVID-19.

V gene TRBV6-5 combines with J gene TRBJ2-7; D remains unclear. The CDR3 sequence is 12 residues long. V lost 2 bases, J lost 2 bases, and 4 bases lay in between. Germline V gene lookup returns CDR1 MNHEY and CDR2 SVGAGI. CDR3 sequence reads: CASSYSAYEQYF. The CDR3 DNA reads as TGTGCCAGCAGTTACAGCGCCTACGAGCAGTACTTC.

This clone occurred a few times. The chain joins TRBV30 to TRBJ1-3; 9 positions match TRBD1. Losses at the gene ends were 2 bases for V and 0 bases for J; bases not matched to a gene: 2. The CDR3 is 15 residues long. CDR1 and CDR2 (germline): GTSNPN, SVGIG (reference sequence). The CDR3 here is CAWSRDRVSGNTIYF. The CDR3 DNA is TGTGCCTGGAGTCGGGACAGGGTCTCTGGAAACACCATATATTTT.

The rearrangement joins TRBV6-1 to TRBJ1-1; weak D call: TRBD1 (6 bases). The CDR3 is 16 amino acids. Looked up from germline, CDR1 is MNHNS and CDR2 is SASEGT. Trimming left V 2 bases short and J 1 base short, with 14 bases between. CDR3 nucleotides: TGTGCCAGCAGTGAAAAAAAAGGGACAAGGAACACTGAAGCTTTCTTT. This sequence encodes CASSEKKGTRNTEAFF.

The chain joins TRBV5-8 to TRBJ1-2, with D tentatively TRBD1 (5 bases). CDR3 length: 14 amino acids. Trimming removed 0 bases from V and 7 bases from J, with 13 bases in between. Germline CDR1 and CDR2: SGHTS and YDEGEE. CDR3 amino acids: CASSLAQGLLGYTF. CDR3 DNA sequence: TGTGCCAGCAGCTTGGCCCAGGGACTCCTTGGCTACACCTTC. Full variable domain (remainder filled in from reference TRBV5-8 and TRBJ1-2): EAGVTQSPTHLIKTRGQQATLRCSPISGHTSVYWYQQALGLGLQFLLWYDEGEERNRGNFPPRFSGRQFPNYSSELNVNALELEDSALYLCASSLAQGLLGYTFGSGTRLTVV.

This chain joins TRBV19 and TRBJ2-7; 8 nucleotides align to TRBD1. Trimming at V came to 4 bases and at J to 3 bases, leaving 11 bases not matched to a gene. Per germline, CDR1 LNHDA and CDR2 SQIVND (reference sequence). The CDR3 totals 16 residues. CDR3 region: CASSTFGQGGIYEQYF. Here the CDR3 DNA reads TGTGCCAGTAGTACCTTCGGACAGGGCGGAATCTACGAGCAGTACTTC.

The V gene is TRBV11-2, the J gene TRBJ1-2; 9 nucleotides match TRBD1. The V gene end was trimmed by 2 bases and the J gene end by 5 bases; junction bases not matched to a gene: 6. CDR3 length equals 15 residues. Per the germline V gene, CDR1 is SGHAT and CDR2 is FQNNGV. The DNA for the CDR3 is TGTGCCAGCAGCTTAAGTCGGGACAGGGAATATGGCTACACCTTC. Translated: CASSLSRDREYGYTF.

The V call is TRBV19, the J call TRBJ2-5, with D possibly TRBD1 on 6 matching bases. Germline CDR1 and CDR2: LNHDA and SQIVND (reference sequence). There are 15 residues in the CDR3. Trimming shortened V by 7 bases and J by 5 bases, and 20 bases separated the two germline ends. CDR3 protein: CASTLGTSRVETQYF. The DNA for the CDR3 is TGTGCCAGTACCCTCGGGACATCCCGGGTGGAGACCCAGTACTTC.

The chain carries TRBV9 and TRBJ1-2; 7 bases map to TRBD1. The V segment lost 1 base and the J segment 6 bases; nucleotides outside the gene matches: 6. This CDR3 spans 14 amino acids. Germline V gene data show CDR1 as SGDLS and CDR2 as YYNGEE. CDR3 loop: CASSVMTGSHGYTF. In DNA form, the CDR3 reads TGTGCCAGCAGCGTAATGACAGGGAGCCATGGCTACACCTTC.